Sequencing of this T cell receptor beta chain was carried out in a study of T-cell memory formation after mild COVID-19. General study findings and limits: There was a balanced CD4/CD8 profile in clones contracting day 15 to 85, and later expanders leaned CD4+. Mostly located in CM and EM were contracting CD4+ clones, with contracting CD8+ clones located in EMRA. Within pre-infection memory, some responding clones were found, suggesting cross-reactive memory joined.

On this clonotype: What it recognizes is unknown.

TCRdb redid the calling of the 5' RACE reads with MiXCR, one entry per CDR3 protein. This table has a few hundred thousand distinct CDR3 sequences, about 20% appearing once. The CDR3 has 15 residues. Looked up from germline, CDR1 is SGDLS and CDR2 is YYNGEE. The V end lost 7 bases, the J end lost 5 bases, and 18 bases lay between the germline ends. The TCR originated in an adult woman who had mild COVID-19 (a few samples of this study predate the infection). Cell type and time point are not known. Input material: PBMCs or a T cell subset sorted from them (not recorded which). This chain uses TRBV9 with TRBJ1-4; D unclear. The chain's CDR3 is CASGPQRASNEKLFF. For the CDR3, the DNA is TGTGCCAGCGGGCCCCAGAGGGCTTCGAATGAAAAACTGTTTTTT.